The clone carrying this T cell receptor beta chain was observed a handful of times. Its antigen remains unidentified. The V segment lost 4 bases and the J segment 5 bases; nucleotides outside the gene matches: 4. CDR3 length: 14 residues. MiXCR was run by TCRdb on the 5' RACE reads, yielding one entry per CDR3 protein. The sample lists 340,000 or so distinct CDR3 sequences, around 12% occurring once. These data come from a study of T cells after yellow fever vaccination. Whole-study findings and limits: Although most clonotypes did not, a small share appeared in both CD4 and CD8 compartments. Abundant clonotypes (contaminants from the bulk population) could be present in FACS-sorted repertoires.

The origin of this receptor is a man aged 18 to 29 who received the YFV17D yellow fever vaccine. This sequence joins TRBV12-3 or TRBV12-4 and TRBJ2-5, with 10 nucleotides matching TRBD1. Sequencing was performed on CD4+ T cells sorted from PBMCs, taken 15 days after the yellow fever booster vaccination. The CDR3 sequence is CASSSTGGAETQYF. The CDR3 DNA follows: TGTGCCAGCAGTTCGACAGGGGGCGCGGAGACCCAGTACTTC.